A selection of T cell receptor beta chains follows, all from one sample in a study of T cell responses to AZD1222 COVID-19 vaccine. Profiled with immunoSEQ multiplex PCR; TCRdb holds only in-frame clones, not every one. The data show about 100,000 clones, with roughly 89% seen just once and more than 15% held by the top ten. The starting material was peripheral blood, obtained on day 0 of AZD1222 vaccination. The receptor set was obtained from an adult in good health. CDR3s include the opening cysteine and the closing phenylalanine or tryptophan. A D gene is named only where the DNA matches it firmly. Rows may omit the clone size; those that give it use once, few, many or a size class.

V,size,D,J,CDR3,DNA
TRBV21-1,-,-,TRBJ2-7,CARGWDSRRAYEQYF,TGTGCCAGGGGGTGGGACAGCCGGCGTGCCTACGAGCAGTACTTC
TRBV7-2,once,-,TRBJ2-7,CASTRTRFVQGGSYEQYF,TGTGCCAGCACCCGTACGCGCTTTGTCCAGGGTGGTTCCTACGAGCAGTACTTC
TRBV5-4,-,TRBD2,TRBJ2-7,CASSIKTSGVTYEQYF,TGTGCCAGCAGCATAAAGACTAGCGGGGTCACCTACGAGCAGTACTTC
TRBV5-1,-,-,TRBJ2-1,CASSLSAGGSSYNEQFF,TGCGCCAGCAGCTTGAGCGCAGGGGGGAGCTCCTACAATGAGCAGTTCTTC
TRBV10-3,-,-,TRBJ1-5,CAISQKDSNQPQHF,TGTGCCATCAGCCAGAAGGATAGCAATCAGCCCCAGCATTTT
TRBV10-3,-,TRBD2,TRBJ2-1,CAIGRLAGGSSYNEQFF,TGTGCCATCGGACGACTAGCCGGGGGAAGCTCCTACAATGAGCAGTTCTTC
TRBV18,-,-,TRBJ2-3,CASSPKLLGTDTQYF,TGTGCCAGCTCACCAAAGCTTCTGGGAACAGATACGCAGTATTTT
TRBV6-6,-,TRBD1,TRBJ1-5,CASTLKGTGIGQPQHF,TGTGCCAGCACCCTAAAGGGGACAGGGATCGGTCAGCCCCAGCATTTT
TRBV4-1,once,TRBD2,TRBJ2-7,CASSQEGAGGPIEQYF,TGCGCCAGCAGCCAGGAGGGAGCGGGAGGGCCCATCGAGCAGTACTTC
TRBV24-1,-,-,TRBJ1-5,CATSDTPSGRGIQPQHF,TGTGCCACCAGTGATACTCCTTCAGGTAGGGGAATTCAGCCCCAGCATTTT
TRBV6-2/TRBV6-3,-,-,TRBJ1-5,CASSYSSLDSRDNQPQHF,TGTGCCAGCAGTTACTCGAGCCTTGACAGCAGAGACAATCAGCCCCAGCATTTT
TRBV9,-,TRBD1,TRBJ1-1,CASSVRDRSTEAFF,TGTGCCAGCAGCGTCCGGGACAGGTCGACTGAAGCTTTCTTT
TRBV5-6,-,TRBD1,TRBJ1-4,CASSVGQGDEKLFF,TGTGCCAGCAGCGTGGGACAGGGGGATGAAAAACTGTTTTTT
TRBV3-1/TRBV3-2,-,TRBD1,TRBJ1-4,CASNRQGDEKLFF,TGTGCCAGCAACCGACAGGGGGATGAAAAACTGTTTTTT
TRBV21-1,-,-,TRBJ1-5,CASSKTLQGANQPQHF,TGTGCCAGCAGCAAAACTCTACAGGGGGCGAATCAGCCCCAGCATTTT
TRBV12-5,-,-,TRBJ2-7,CASGKPTGLAYEQYF,TGTGCTAGTGGCAAACCCACAGGGCTTGCATACGAGCAGTACTTC
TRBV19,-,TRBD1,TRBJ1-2,CASSPRDRGRTNYGYTF,TGTGCCAGTAGTCCCCGGGACAGGGGACGAACTAACTATGGCTACACCTTC
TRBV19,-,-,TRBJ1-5,CASSVGYSNQPQHF,TGTGCCAGTAGTGTGGGATATAGCAATCAGCCCCAGCATTTT
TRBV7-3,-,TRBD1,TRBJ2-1,CASSLDRGSYNEQFF,TGTGCCAGCAGCTTGGACAGGGGCTCCTACAATGAGCAGTTCTTC
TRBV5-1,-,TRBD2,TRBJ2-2,CASSLRGLVNIGELFF,TGCGCCAGCAGCCTACGTGGACTAGTAAACATCGGGGAGCTGTTTTTT
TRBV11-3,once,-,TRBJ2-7,CASSRLDSRPGRDF,TGTGCCAGCAGCCGACTGGACAGCCGGCCGGGTAGGGACTTC